This T cell receptor beta chain derives from a study of blood T cell repertoires in COVID-19. Across the whole study: Samples came from the United States, Italy and Spain, spanning acute and convalescent COVID-19. Sources were T cells, B-cell-depleted T cells, or PBMCs; the material itself was cDNA or gDNA.

The CDR3 is 18 amino acids. The ends were cut back, 0 bases at V and 0 bases at J, with 18 bases in the middle. Assay: immunoSEQ multiplex PCR; the TCRdb copy retains only in-frame clones and omits some. The table includes about 360,000 clones, around 90% detected once. Participants spanned ages roughly 18 to 95 years and resided in fewer than 30 US areas. Which cohort a participant joined came from the clinical history participants gave. The rearrangement links TRBV23-1 to TRBJ2-7; possibly TRBD1 for D (6 bases). Being an ORF, TRBV23-1 has a function that is uncertain. The TCR comes from a woman aged 40 to 50 with acute COVID-19. Sequenced sample: PBMCs or T cells enriched from blood (not recorded which). CDR3 sequence reads: CASSQSQSGTPLSYEQYF. CDR3 bases: TGCGCCAGCAGTCAATCCCAATCCGGGACACCTCTCTCCTACGAGCAGTACTTC.